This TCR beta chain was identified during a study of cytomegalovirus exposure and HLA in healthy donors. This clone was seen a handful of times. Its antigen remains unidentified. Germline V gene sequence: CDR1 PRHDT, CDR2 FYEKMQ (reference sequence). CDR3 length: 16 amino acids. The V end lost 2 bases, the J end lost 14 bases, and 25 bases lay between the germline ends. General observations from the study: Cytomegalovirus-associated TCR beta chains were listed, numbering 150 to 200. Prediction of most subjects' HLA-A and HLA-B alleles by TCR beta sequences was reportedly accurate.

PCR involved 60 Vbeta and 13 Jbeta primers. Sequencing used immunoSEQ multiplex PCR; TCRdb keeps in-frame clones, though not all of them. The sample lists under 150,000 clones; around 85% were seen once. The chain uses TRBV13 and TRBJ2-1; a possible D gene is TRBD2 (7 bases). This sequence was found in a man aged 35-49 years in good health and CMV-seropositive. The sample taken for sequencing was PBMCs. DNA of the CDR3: TGTGCCAGCAGCTTACGTGGGCGTGGGGACACTGGGGGGGAGTTCTTC. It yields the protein CASSLRGRGDTGGEFF.